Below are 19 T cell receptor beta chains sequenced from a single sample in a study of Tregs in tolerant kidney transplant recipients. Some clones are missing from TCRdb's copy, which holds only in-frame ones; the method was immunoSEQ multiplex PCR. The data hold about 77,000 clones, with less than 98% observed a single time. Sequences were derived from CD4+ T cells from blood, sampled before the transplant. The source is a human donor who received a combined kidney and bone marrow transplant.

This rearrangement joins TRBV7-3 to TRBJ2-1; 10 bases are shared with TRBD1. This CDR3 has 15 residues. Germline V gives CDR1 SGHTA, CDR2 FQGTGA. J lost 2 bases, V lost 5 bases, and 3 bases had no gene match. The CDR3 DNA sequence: TGTGCCAGCAGCCTGGGACAGGGGCCCTACAATGAGCAGTTCTTC. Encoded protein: CASSLGQGPYNEQFF.

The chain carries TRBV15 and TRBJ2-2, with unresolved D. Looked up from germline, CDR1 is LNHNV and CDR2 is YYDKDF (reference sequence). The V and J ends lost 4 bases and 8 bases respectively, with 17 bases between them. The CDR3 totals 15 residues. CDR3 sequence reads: CATSNRPTGGGELFF. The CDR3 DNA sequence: TGTGCCACCAGCAATAGACCGACCGGCGGAGGGGAGCTGTTTTTT.

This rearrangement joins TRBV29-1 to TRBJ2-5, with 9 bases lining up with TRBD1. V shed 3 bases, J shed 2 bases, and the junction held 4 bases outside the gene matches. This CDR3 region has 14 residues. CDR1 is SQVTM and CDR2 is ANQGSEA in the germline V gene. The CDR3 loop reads CSVEGDREQETQYF. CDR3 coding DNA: TGCAGCGTTGAGGGGGACAGGGAACAAGAGACCCAGTACTTC.

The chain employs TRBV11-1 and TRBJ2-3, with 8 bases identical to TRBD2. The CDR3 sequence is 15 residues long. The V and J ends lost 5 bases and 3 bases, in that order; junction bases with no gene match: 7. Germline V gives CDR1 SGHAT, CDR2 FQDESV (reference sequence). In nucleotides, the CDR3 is TGTGCCAGCAGCGCGAGCGGGAGTGGGACAGATACGCAGTATTTT. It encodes CASSASGSGTDTQYF.

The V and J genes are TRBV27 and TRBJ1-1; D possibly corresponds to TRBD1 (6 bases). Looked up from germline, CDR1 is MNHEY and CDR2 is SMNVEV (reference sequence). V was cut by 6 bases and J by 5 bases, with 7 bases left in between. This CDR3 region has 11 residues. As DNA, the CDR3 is TGTGCCAGCAGAGGGGGAACTGAAGCTTTCTTT. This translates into CASRGGTEAFF.

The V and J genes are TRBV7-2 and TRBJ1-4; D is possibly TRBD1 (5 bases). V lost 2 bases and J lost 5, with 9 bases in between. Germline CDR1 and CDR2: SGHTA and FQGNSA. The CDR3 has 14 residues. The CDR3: CASSLRQGNEKLFF. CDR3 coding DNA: TGTGCCAGCAGCTTACGCCAGGGCAATGAAAAACTGTTTTTT.

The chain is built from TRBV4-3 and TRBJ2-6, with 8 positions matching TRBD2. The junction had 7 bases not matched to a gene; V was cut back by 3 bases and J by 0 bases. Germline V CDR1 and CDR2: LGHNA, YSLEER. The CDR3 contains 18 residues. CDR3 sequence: CASSQQTSAVSGANVLTF. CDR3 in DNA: TGCGCCAGCAGCCAGCAGACTAGCGCAGTCTCTGGGGCCAACGTCCTGACTTTC.

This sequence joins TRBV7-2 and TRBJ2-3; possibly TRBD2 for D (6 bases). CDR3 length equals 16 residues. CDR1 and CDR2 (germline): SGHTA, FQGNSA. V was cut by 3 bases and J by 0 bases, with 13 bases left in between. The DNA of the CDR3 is TGTGCCAGCAGCTTGTTTGCGGGATCTAGCACAGATACGCAGTATTTT. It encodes CASSLFAGSSTDTQYF.

CDR3: CSVLSIAGGEKYEQYF. Here the CDR3 DNA reads TGCAGCGTTCTTTCAATAGCGGGAGGGGAGAAGTACGAGCAGTACTTC. V gene TRBV29-1 combines with J gene TRBJ2-5, with 11 bases identical to TRBD2. The J call is doubtful: the DNA matches TRBJ2-7 better. Germline values: CDR1 SQVTM, CDR2 ANQGSEA. The CDR3 consists of 16 residues.

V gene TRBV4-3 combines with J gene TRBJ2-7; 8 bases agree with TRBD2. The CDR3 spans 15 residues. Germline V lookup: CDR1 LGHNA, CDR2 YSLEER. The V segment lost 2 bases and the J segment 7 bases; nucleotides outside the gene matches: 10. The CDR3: CASSQFPGLVSEQYF. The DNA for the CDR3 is TGCGCCAGCAGCCAATTTCCGGGACTAGTTAGTGAGCAGTACTTC.

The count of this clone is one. DNA for the CDR3: TGCGCCAGCAGCTTGGGACAGGGGGCAATCACAGATACGCAGTATTTT. This codes for CASSLGQGAITDTQYF. The chain joins TRBV5-1 to TRBJ2-3; 10 bases match TRBD1. The V gene end was trimmed by 0 bases and the J gene end by 2 bases; junction bases not matched to a gene: 3. This CDR3 contains 16 residues. Germline V gene lookup returns CDR1 SGHRS and CDR2 YFSETQ.

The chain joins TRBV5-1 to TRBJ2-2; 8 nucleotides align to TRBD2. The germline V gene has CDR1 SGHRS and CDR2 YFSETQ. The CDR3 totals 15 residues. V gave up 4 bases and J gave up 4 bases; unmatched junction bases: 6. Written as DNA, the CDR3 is TGCGCCAGCAGCCCCGGGGGGGGTACCACCGGGGAGCTGTTTTTT. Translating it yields CASSPGGGTTGELFF.

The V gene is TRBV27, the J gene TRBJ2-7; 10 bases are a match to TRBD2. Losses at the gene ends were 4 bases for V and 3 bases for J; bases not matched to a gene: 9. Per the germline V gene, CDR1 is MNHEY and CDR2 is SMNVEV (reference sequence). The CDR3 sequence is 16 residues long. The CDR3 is CASSSALASGSYEQYF. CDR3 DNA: TGTGCCAGCAGTTCCGCCCTCGCTAGCGGGAGCTACGAGCAGTACTTC.

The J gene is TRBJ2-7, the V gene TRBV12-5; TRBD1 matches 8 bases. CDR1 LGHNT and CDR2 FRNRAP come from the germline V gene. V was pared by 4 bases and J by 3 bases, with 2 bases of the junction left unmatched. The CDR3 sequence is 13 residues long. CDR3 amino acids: CASGSGQGYEQYF. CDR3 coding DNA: TGTGCTAGTGGTTCAGGACAGGGCTACGAGCAGTACTTC.

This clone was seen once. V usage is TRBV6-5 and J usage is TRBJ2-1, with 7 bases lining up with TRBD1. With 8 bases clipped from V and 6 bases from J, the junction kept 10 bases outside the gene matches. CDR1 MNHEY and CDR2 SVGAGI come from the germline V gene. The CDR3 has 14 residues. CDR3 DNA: TGTGCCAGCTGTCGAGAACAGGGGATCAATGAGCAGTTCTTC. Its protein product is CASCREQGINEQFF.

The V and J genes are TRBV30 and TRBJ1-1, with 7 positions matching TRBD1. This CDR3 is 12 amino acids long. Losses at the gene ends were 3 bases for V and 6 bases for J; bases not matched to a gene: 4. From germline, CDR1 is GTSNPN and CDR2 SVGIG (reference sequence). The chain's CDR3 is CAWRDRESEAFF. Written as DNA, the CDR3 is TGTGCCTGGAGAGACAGGGAGTCTGAAGCTTTCTTT.

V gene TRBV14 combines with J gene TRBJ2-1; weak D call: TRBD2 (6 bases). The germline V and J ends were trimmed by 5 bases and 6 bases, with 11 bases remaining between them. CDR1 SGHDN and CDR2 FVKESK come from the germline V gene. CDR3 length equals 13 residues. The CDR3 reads CASSYVLANEQFF. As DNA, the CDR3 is TGTGCCAGCAGCTACGTACTAGCCAATGAGCAGTTCTTC.

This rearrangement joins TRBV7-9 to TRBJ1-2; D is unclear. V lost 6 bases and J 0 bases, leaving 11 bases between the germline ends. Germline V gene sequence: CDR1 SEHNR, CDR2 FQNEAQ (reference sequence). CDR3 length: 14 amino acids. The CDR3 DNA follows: TGTGCCAGCAGGAGGTCGAGCACTAACTATGGCTACACCTTC. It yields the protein CASRRSSTNYGYTF.

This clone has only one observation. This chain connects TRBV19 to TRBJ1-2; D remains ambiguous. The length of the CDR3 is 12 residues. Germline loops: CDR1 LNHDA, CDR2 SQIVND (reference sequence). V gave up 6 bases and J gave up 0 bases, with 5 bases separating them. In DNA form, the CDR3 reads TGTGCCAGTAGACAGACTAACTATGGCTACACCTTC. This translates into CASRQTNYGYTF.